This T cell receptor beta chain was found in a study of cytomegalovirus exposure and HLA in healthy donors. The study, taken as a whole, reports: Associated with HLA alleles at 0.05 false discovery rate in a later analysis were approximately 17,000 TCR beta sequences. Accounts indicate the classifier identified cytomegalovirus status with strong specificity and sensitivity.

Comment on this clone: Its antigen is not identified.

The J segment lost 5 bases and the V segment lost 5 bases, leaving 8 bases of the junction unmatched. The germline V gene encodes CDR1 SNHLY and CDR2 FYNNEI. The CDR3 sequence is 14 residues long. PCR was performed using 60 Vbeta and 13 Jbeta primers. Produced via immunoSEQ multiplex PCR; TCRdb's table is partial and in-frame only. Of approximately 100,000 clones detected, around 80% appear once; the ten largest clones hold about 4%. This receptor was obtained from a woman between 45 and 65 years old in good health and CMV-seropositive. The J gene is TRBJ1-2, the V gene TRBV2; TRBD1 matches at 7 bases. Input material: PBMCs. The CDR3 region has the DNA TGTGCCAGCAGTACTAGACAGGGTTCTTATGGCTACACCTTC. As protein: CASSTRQGSYGYTF.